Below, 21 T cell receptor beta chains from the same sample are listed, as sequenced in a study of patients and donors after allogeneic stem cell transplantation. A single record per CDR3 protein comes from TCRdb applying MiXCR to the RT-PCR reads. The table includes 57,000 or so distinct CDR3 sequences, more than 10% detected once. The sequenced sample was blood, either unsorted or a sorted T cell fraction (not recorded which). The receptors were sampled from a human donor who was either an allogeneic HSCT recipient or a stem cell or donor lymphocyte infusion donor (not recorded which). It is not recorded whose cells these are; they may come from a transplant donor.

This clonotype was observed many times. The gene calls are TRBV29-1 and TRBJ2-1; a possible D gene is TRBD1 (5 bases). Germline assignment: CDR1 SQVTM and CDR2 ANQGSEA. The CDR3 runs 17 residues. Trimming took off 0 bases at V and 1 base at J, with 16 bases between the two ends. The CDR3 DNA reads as TGCAGCGTTGAAGATCGTCTAGGGGTAATATCCTACAATGAGCAGTTCTTC. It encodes CSVEDRLGVISYNEQFF.

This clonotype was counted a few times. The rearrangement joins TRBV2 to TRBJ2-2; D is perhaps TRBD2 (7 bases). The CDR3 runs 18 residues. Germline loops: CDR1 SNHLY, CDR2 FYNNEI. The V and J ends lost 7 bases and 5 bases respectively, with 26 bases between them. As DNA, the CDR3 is TGTGCCAGCACCCTATCGGGAGGACAGAGCGTACTTACCGGGGAGCTGTTTTTT. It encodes CASTLSGGQSVLTGELFF. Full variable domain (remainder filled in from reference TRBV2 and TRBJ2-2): EPEVTQTPSHQVTQMGQEVILRCVPISNHLYFYWYRQILGQKVEFLVSFYNNEISEKSEIFDDQFSVERPDGSNFTLKIRSTKLEDSAMYFCASTLSGGQSVLTGELFFGEGSRLTVL.

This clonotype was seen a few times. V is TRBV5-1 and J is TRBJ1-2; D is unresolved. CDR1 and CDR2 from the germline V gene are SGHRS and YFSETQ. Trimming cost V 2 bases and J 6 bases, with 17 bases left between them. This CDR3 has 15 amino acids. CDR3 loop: CASSFVRGGRDGYTF. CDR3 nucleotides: TGCGCCAGCAGCTTCGTCCGGGGTGGTCGAGATGGCTACACCTTC.

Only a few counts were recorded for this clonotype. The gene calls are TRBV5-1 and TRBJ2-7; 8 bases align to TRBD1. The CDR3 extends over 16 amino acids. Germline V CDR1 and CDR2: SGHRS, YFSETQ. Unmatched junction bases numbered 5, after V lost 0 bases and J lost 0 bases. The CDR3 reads CASSLAGGLSSYEQYF. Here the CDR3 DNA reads TGCGCCAGCAGCTTGGCAGGGGGCCTTAGCTCCTACGAGCAGTACTTC.

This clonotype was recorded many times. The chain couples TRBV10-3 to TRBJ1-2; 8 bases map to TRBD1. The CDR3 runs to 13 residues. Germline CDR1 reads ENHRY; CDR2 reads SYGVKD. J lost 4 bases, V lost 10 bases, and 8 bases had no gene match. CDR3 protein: CATLGQVFYGYTF. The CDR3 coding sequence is TGTGCCACCTTGGGACAGGTATTCTATGGCTACACCTTC.

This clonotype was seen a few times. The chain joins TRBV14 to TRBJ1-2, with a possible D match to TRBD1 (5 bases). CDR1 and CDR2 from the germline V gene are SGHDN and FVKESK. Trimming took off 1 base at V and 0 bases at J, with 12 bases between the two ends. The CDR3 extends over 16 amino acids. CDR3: CASSQVTGPANYGYTF. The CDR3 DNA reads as TGTGCCAGCAGCCAAGTGACGGGGCCGGCTAACTATGGCTACACCTTC.

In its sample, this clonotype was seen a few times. The CDR3 nucleotides read TGTGCCAGCAGTATCCTTGACCCGACCTACAATGAGCAGTTCTTC. Translating it yields CASSILDPTYNEQFF. V is TRBV6-6 and J is TRBJ2-1, with D uncertain. Between the trimmed V and J ends, which lost 5 bases and 2 bases, there was a span of 13 bases. Germline-derived CDR1 and CDR2 are MNHNY and SVGAGI (reference sequence). There are 15 residues in the CDR3.

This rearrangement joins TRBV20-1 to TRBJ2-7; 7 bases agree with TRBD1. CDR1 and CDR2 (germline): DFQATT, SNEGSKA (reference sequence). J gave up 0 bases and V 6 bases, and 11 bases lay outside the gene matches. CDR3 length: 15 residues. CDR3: CSANPGTANSYEQYF. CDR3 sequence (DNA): TGCAGTGCCAACCCCGGGACAGCCAACTCCTACGAGCAGTACTTC.

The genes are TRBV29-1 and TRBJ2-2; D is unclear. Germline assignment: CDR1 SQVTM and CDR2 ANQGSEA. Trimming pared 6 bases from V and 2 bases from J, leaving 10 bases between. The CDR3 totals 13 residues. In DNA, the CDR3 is TGCAGCGTCGCCCGGGTAAACACCGGGGAGCTGTTTTTT. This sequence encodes CSVARVNTGELFF.

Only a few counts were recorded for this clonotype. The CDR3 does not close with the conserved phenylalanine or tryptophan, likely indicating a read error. The CDR3 DNA is TGTGCCAGCAGCGTAGGACCTTCCCCCCAGCCCCAGCATTAT. Amino acid sequence: CASSVGPSPQPQHY. This chain links TRBV9 with TRBJ1-5; D not certain. The CDR3 runs to 14 residues. The V end was cut by 0 bases, the J end by 7 bases, with 11 bases between. From germline, CDR1 is SGDLS and CDR2 YYNGEE.

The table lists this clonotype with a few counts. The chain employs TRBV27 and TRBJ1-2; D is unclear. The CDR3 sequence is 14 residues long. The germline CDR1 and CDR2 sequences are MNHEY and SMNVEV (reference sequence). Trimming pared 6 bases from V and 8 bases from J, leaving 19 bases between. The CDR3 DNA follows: TGTGCCAGCAGGATGAGAAGAGACCCCTTGGGCTACACCTTC. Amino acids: CASRMRRDPLGYTF.

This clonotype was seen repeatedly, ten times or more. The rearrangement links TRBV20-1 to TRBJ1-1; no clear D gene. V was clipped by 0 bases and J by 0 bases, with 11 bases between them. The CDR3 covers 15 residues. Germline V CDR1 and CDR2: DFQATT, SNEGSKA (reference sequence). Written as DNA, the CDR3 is TGCAGTGCTAGAGATTGGAGACCGTTGAACACTGAAGCTTTCTTT. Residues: CSARDWRPLNTEAFF.

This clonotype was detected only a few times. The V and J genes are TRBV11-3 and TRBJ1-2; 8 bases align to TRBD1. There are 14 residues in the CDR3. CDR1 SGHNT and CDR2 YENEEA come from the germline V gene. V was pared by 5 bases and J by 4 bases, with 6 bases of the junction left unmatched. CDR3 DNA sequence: TGTGCCAGCAGCATGGACAGGGTGGGCTATGGCTACACCTTC. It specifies CASSMDRVGYGYTF.

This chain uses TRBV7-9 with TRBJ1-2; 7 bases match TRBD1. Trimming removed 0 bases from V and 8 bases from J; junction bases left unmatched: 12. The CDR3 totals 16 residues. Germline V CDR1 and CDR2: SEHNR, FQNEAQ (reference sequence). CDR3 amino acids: CASSLALGGSTTGYTF. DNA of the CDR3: TGTGCCAGCAGCTTAGCCCTAGGGGGCAGTACTACCGGCTACACCTTC.

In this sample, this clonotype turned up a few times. Here the CDR3 reads CASSEAGVHRGYEKLFF. DNA of the CDR3: TGTGCCAGCAGTGAAGCGGGGGTCCATAGGGGATATGAAAAACTGTTTTTT. V and J are TRBV2 and TRBJ1-4; TRBD1 is a possible D gene (5 bases). V gave up 0 bases and J gave up 6 bases, with 17 bases separating them. The V gene's germline CDR1 is SNHLY and CDR2 FYNNEI. The CDR3 runs to 17 residues.

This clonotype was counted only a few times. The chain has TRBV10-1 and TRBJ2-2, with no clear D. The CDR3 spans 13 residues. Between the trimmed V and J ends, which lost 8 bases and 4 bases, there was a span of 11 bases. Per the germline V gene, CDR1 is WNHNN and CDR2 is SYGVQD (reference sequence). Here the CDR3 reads CASERPGTGELFF. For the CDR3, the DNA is TGCGCCAGCGAGCGACCTGGCACCGGGGAGCTGTTTTTT.

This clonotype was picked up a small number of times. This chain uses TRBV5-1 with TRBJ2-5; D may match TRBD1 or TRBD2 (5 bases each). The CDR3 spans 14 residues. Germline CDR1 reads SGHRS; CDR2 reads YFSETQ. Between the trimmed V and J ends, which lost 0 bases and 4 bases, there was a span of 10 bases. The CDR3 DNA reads TGCGCCAGCAGCTTGGGTGAGAGGGGAGAGACCCAGTACTTC. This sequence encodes CASSLGERGETQYF.

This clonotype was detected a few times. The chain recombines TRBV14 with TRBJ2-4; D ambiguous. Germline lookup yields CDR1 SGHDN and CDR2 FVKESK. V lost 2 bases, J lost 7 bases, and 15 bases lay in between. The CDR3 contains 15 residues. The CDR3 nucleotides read TGTGCCAGCAGCCAACCCGGGTCGGCCGCCAACATTCAGTACTTC. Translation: CASSQPGSAANIQYF.

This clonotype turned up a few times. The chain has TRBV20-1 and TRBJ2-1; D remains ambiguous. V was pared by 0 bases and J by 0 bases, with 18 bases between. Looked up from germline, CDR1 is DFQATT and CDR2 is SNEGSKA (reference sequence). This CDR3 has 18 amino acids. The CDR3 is CSARDGRDAASSYNEQFF. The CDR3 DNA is TGCAGTGCTAGAGATGGGCGTGACGCCGCCAGCTCCTACAATGAGCAGTTCTTC.

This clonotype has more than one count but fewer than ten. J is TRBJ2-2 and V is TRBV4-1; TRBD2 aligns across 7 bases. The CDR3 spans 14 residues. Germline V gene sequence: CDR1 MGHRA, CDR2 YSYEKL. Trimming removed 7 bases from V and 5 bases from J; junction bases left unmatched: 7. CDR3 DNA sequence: TGCGCCAGCACCTTTCGGGAGGAAACCGGGGAGCTGTTTTTT. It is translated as CASTFREETGELFF.

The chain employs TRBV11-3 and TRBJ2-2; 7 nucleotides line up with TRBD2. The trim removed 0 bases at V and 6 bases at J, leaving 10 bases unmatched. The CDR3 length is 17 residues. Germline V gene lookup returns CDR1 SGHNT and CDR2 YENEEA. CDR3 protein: CASSLDPTTSIAGELFF. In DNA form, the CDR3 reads TGTGCCAGCAGCTTAGATCCCACGACTAGCATCGCCGGGGAGCTGTTTTTT.